The following is a TCR beta chain sequence with its context. Some clones are missing from TCRdb's copy, which holds only in-frame ones; the method was immunoSEQ multiplex PCR. This sample has around 64,000 clones, with 87% found just once. The entry originates in a study of blood T cell repertoires in COVID-19. Germline V gives CDR1 LGHDT, CDR2 YNNKEL (reference sequence). V gave up 6 bases and J gave up 9 bases; unmatched junction bases: 12. This CDR3 region has 16 residues. The chain carries TRBV3-1 (or the pseudogene TRBV3-2) and TRBJ1-6; 9 positions agree with TRBD1. This receptor was taken from a woman of 80 years or more with acute or convalescent COVID-19. Sequencing was performed on peripheral blood. CDR3 loop: CASSRTSGQGISPLHF. In nucleotides, the CDR3 is TGTGCCAGCAGTCGTACAAGTGGACAGGGGATTTCACCCCTCCACTTT.